The 12 T cell receptor beta chains below were found in one sample sequenced in a study of blood T cell repertoires in COVID-19. Data came from immunoSEQ multiplex PCR; TCRdb stores just in-frame clones and leaves some out. This table has approximately 230,000 clones, roughly 89% appearing once. Sequencing used peripheral blood. All receptors derive from a man aged 30 to 45 who had recovered from COVID-19.

The J gene is TRBJ2-1, the V gene TRBV20-1, with D perhaps matching TRBD2 (6 bases). The CDR3 loop spans 16 amino acids. The V end was cut by 3 bases, the J end by 5 bases, with 20 bases between. Germline loops: CDR1 DFQATT, CDR2 SNEGSKA (reference sequence). In DNA form, the CDR3 reads TGCAGTGCTAGTGACCTGATGGGCGGGGAGGACAATGAGCAGTTCTTC. Its protein is CSASDLMGGEDNEQFF.

The V and J genes are TRBV25-1 and TRBJ1-4; a possible D gene is TRBD1 (6 bases). Trimming cost V 4 bases and J 8 bases, with 14 bases left between them. CDR1 and CDR2 (germline): MGHDK, SYGVNS. The CDR3 loop spans 14 amino acids. CDR3 region: CASSASGESEKLFF. DNA of the CDR3: TGTGCCAGCAGTGCATCAGGGGAGAGCGAAAAACTGTTTTTT.

This clone was recorded only once. The V gene is TRBV3-1 (or the pseudogene TRBV3-2), the J gene TRBJ1-2, with 9 bases matching TRBD1. This CDR3 comprises 13 residues. J was trimmed by 5 bases and V by 5 bases; bases with no gene match: 3. CDR1 LGHDT and CDR2 YNNKEL come from the germline V gene (reference sequence). DNA of the CDR3: TGTGCCAGCAGCTACGGGACAGGGTATGGCTACACCTTC. Encoded protein: CASSYGTGYGYTF.

The V gene is TRBV19, the J gene TRBJ2-3; possibly TRBD1 for D (6 bases). Looked up from germline, CDR1 is LNHDA and CDR2 is SQIVND (reference sequence). CDR3 size: 17 residues. Between the trimmed V and J ends, which lost 5 bases and 3 bases, there was a span of 21 bases. Here the CDR3 reads CASSPRDTPWGTDTQYF. The CDR3 coding sequence is TGTGCCAGTAGTCCTCGGGACACCCCCTGGGGGACAGATACGCAGTATTTT.

This chain joins TRBV5-8 and TRBJ1-1; unclear D gene. In germline, CDR1 is SGHTS, CDR2 YDEGEE. V gave up 3 bases and J gave up 3 bases, with 15 bases separating them. The CDR3 extends over 15 amino acids. The CDR3 spells CASSSVLGWDTEAFF. CDR3 in DNA: TGTGCCAGCAGCTCGGTTTTGGGCTGGGACACTGAAGCTTTCTTT.

The V call is TRBV2, the J call TRBJ2-5; TRBD1 aligns across 7 bases. The germline V gene has CDR1 SNHLY and CDR2 FYNNEI. The CDR3 has 15 amino acids. Trimming cost V 0 bases and J 4 bases; bases outside gene matches: 5. The CDR3 protein is CASSEARTGIETQYF. The CDR3 DNA sequence: TGTGCCAGCAGTGAAGCGAGGACAGGTATAGAGACCCAGTACTTC. The full variable domain, in which reference TRBV2 and TRBJ2-5 provide the parts outside the CDR3, is EPEVTQTPSHQVTQMGQEVILRCVPISNHLYFYWYRQILGQKVEFLVSFYNNEISEKSEIFDDQFSVERPDGSNFTLKIRSTKLEDSAMYFCASSEARTGIETQYFGPGTRLLVL.

This clone has just a few counts. The genes are TRBV9 and TRBJ2-2; 11 nucleotides match TRBD2. The CDR3 sequence is 15 residues long. V shed 4 bases and J 3 bases; nucleotides not matched to a gene: 2. CDR1 and CDR2 (germline): SGDLS, YYNGEE. The DNA for the CDR3 is TGTGCCAGCAGCTCTAGCGGGGGGTACACCGGGGAGCTGTTTTTT. This codes for CASSSSGGYTGELFF.

The genes are TRBV7-9 and TRBJ2-1; TRBD2 matches at 9 bases. The CDR3 spans 13 residues. Germline V lookup: CDR1 SEHNR, CDR2 FQNEAQ (reference sequence). V dropped 5 bases and J dropped 8; count of bases not matched to a gene: 4. CDR3 DNA: TGTGCCAGCAGCGTGCGGGGGGGCGATGAGCAGTTCTTC. It yields the protein CASSVRGGDEQFF.

Of note for this clone: An end of the junction does not agree with germline; a read error may underlie this. The rearrangement joins TRBV30 to TRBJ1-6, with unresolved D. CDR1 GTSNPN and CDR2 SVGIG come from the germline V gene (reference sequence). CDR3 length: 13 residues. The CDR3 bases are TGTGCCTGGAGTCCTGTTGCACGGCAGGTCAACATTTTT. Its translation: CAWSPVARQVNIF.

V and J are TRBV18 and TRBJ1-3; no reliable D call. The CDR3 runs 16 residues. Germline V gene sequence: CDR1 KGHSH, CDR2 LQKENI. V was trimmed by 4 bases and J by 8 bases, leaving 21 bases between them. DNA for the CDR3: TGTGCCAGCTCACTCCCCCCCGGCGGGTTCGGGTACACCATATATTTT. Translated: CASSLPPGGFGYTIYF.

The chain carries TRBV7-2 and TRBJ2-1; D is perhaps TRBD1 (5 bases). CDR1 and CDR2 (germline): SGHTA, FQGNSA. Trimming left V 4 bases short and J 8 bases short, with 15 bases between. The CDR3 has 14 amino acids. The CDR3 reads CASSYIRDAYEQFF. As DNA, the CDR3 is TGTGCCAGCAGCTATATCAGGGATGCATATGAGCAGTTCTTC.

The chain carries TRBV27 and TRBJ2-2; 14 bases align to TRBD2. Germline V lookup: CDR1 MNHEY, CDR2 SMNVEV (reference sequence). J was trimmed by 0 bases and V by 6 bases; bases with no gene match: 9. CDR3 length equals 19 residues. CDR3 in DNA: TGTGCCAGCAGACCTTGGACTAGCGGGGGGACGTCGAACACCGGGGAGCTGTTTTTT. Its translation is CASRPWTSGGTSNTGELFF.